Shown below are 23 T cell receptor beta chains from a single sample sequenced in a study of breast tumors, draining lymph nodes, adjacent tissues. MiXCR, run by TCRdb on the multiplex PCR reads, gives a single entry per CDR3 protein. Found here are fewer than 200,000 distinct CDR3 sequences, 33% of them singletons; the top ten hold 3.5% to 4.5%. Axillary draining lymph nodes of breast cancer patients supplied the node samples. What was sequenced was axillary lymph node tissue. The source of these receptors is a female donor with breast cancer. Some clones in this sample may be carry-over from other donors' samples.

The sample holds one count of this clonotype. This may be a read error, as it is one base from a much larger clone. This chain links TRBV6-5 with TRBJ2-7; no firm D call. The germline V gene has CDR1 MNHEY and CDR2 SVGAGI. This CDR3 is 14 amino acids long. V was cut by 0 bases and J by 3 bases, with 9 bases left in between. The CDR3 loop reads CASSYSTELYEQYF. For the CDR3, the DNA is TGTGCCAGCAGTTACTCGACCGAGCTCTACGAGCAGTACTTC.

A few counts support this clonotype. The chain uses TRBV5-1 and TRBJ1-1; maybe TRBD1 (5 bases). V lost 0 bases to trimming and J lost 5 bases, with 14 bases between them. CDR3 length: 15 amino acids. CDR1 SGHRS and CDR2 YFSETQ come from the germline V gene. The CDR3 protein is CASSLGQGMRTEAFF. The CDR3 region has the DNA TGCGCCAGCAGCTTGGGGCAGGGCATGCGGACTGAAGCTTTCTTT.

The sample holds many counts of this clonotype. The chain uses TRBV19 and TRBJ1-6, with a possible D match to TRBD1 (5 bases). Germline loops: CDR1 LNHDA, CDR2 SQIVND (reference sequence). Trimming pared 5 bases from V and 9 bases from J, leaving 11 bases between. The CDR3 length is 13 residues. The CDR3 bases are TGTGCCAGTAGTCTCGCACAGGTTTCACCCCTCCACTTT. Translating it yields CASSLAQVSPLHF.

This clonotype was picked up many times. At one of its ends the junction is not consistent with the germline gene, which may arise from a read error. J is TRBJ2-3 and V is TRBV7-7, with D possibly called TRBD1 or TRBD2 (6 bases each). The germline gives CDR1 SSHAT, CDR2 FNYEAQ (reference sequence). The CDR3 has 13 residues. The CDR3: CASSWGAEDTQYF. In DNA form, the CDR3 reads TGTGCTAGCAGCTGGGGGGCTGAGGATACGCAGTATTTT.

A word on this clonotype: This clone may be a read error of a much larger clone one base away. The CDR3 region has the DNA TGTGCCAGCAGTTTGGGGCAGGGGTTGAGTGAGCGGTTCTTC. Protein: CASSLGQGLSERFF. J is TRBJ2-1 and V is TRBV12-3 or TRBV12-4, with TRBD1 as a possible D gene (6 bases). The length of the CDR3 is 14 residues.

This clonotype has more than one count but fewer than ten. This sequence may be a read error, since a much larger clone differs from it by one base. The V call is TRBV20-1, the J call TRBJ2-1; D gene ambiguous. This CDR3 has 13 residues. CDR1 and CDR2 (germline): DFQATT, SNEGSKA (reference sequence). DNA for the CDR3: TGCAGTGCTAGGGATTTACCCTACGATGAGCAGTTCTTC. Protein product: CSARDLPYDEQFF.

In this sample, this clonotype turned up many times. The V gene is TRBV5-5, the J gene TRBJ2-1; D is ambiguous. V gave up 0 bases and J gave up 9 bases, with 13 bases separating them. Germline V lookup: CDR1 SGHKS, CDR2 YYEKEE (reference sequence). This CDR3 is 14 amino acids long. The CDR3 loop is CASSLAVYTSEQFF. CDR3 bases: TGTGCCAGCAGCTTGGCCGTCTATACTTCTGAGCAGTTCTTC.

In this sample, this clonotype turned up many times. The CDR3 DNA sequence: TGTGCCAGCAGCTTAGTGGGGACAGGGGGCGAACAGCCCCAGCATTTT. Its protein is CASSLVGTGGEQPQHF. The chain carries TRBV7-9 and TRBJ1-5; 12 nucleotides align to TRBD1. CDR1 is SEHNR and CDR2 is FQNEAQ in the germline V gene (reference sequence). There are 16 residues in the CDR3. The V gene end was trimmed by 1 base and the J gene end by 7 bases; junction bases not matched to a gene: 5. Supplemented by reference TRBV7-9 and TRBJ1-5, the full variable domain reads DTGVSQNPRHKITKRGQNVTFRCDPISEHNRLYWYRQTLGQGPEFLTYFQNEAQLEKSRLLSDRFSAERPKGSFSTLEIQRTEQGDSAMYLCASSLVGTGGEQPQHFGDGTRLSIL.

On this clonotype: Likely a read error: the CDR3 ends without its conserved phenylalanine or tryptophan. The rearrangement links TRBV7-9 to TRBJ1-2; possibly TRBD1 for D (6 bases). V lost 0 bases and J 4 bases, leaving 9 bases between the germline ends. From germline, CDR1 is SEHNR and CDR2 FQNEAQ (reference sequence). This CDR3 contains 14 residues. CDR3 sequence reads: CASSLAGGFYGYTL. The CDR3 DNA reads TGTGCCAGCAGCTTAGCAGGGGGGTTCTATGGCTACACCCTC.

This chain uses TRBV2 with TRBJ1-4; tentatively, D is TRBD1 (5 bases). CDR3 size: 18 residues. CDR1 and CDR2 (germline): SNHLY, FYNNEI. The V and J ends lost 7 bases and 2 bases respectively, with 23 bases between them. CDR3 residues: CASKAQGARSTTNEKLFF. CDR3 DNA: TGTGCCAGCAAGGCCCAGGGCGCCCGCTCGACTACTAATGAAAAACTGTTTTTT.

This clonotype was recorded at least ten times. The CDR3 protein is CATSDIDANGYTF. The DNA for the CDR3 is TGTGCCACCAGTGATATAGATGCAAATGGCTACACCTTC. V is TRBV24-1 and J is TRBJ1-2; D not resolved. Per the germline V gene, CDR1 is KGHDR and CDR2 is SFDVKD. The V end was cut by 3 bases, the J end by 6 bases, with 10 bases between. This CDR3 region has 13 residues.

This clonotype has a count of ten or more. The V gene is TRBV19, the J gene TRBJ2-3; 11 nucleotides agree with TRBD2. The CDR3 length is 16 residues. V was clipped by 3 bases and J by 6 bases; unmatched bases: 8. CDR1 is LNHDA, CDR2 SQIVND, per germline (reference sequence). For the CDR3, the DNA is TGTGCCAGTAGTATCGGTAACCTAGCGGGAGGTGATACGCAGTATTTT. Encoded protein: CASSIGNLAGGDTQYF.

This clonotype was picked up many times. V and J are TRBV6-1 and TRBJ2-3, with 7 bases aligning to TRBD2. CDR3 length equals 15 residues. V trimming: 3 bases; J trimming: 3 bases; junction bases outside the gene matches: 6. CDR1 is MNHNS and CDR2 is SASEGT in the germline V gene. CDR3 protein: CASSEYGGLTDTQYF. DNA for the CDR3: TGTGCCAGCAGTGAGTACGGGGGGTTGACAGATACGCAGTATTTT.

This clonotype was found a few times. This sequence joins TRBV3-1 and TRBJ2-1; 9 nucleotides agree with TRBD1. The J segment lost 4 bases and the V segment lost 6 bases, leaving 7 bases of the junction unmatched. The CDR3 totals 15 residues. Germline-derived CDR1 and CDR2 are LGHDT and YNNKEL (reference sequence). CDR3 region: CASSPGQGLYNEQFF. The DNA for the CDR3 is TGTGCCAGCAGTCCGGGACAGGGACTATACAATGAGCAGTTCTTC.

In this sample, this clonotype turned up many times. The chain uses TRBV7-9 and TRBJ1-2, with TRBD1 identical over 7 bases. The CDR3 is made up of 15 amino acids. With 6 bases clipped from V and 2 bases from J, the junction kept 9 bases outside the gene matches. CDR1 and CDR2 from the germline V gene are SEHNR and FQNEAQ (reference sequence). The CDR3, as DNA: TGTGCCAGCAGTGCTAGGGGGCTCGAGAACTATGGCTACACCTTC. It codes for CASSARGLENYGYTF.

This clonotype was seen only a few times. A much larger clone lies a single base off, so this may be a read error. This chain joins TRBV20-1 and TRBJ2-7; D is tentatively TRBD1 or TRBD2 (5 bases each). The CDR3 contains 15 residues. Trimming cost V 5 bases and J 2 bases, with 19 bases left between them. Germline CDR1 DFQATT, CDR2 SNEGSKA (reference sequence). Here the CDR3 DNA reads TGCAGTGCTTCCTCCCGGACGGGGACCACCTACGAGCAGTACTTC. It translates to CSASSRTGTTYEQYF.

Of note for this clonotype: A much larger clone differs by one base, so this may be a read error. The chain carries TRBV4-2 and TRBJ2-2, with 14 bases fitting TRBD2. The J segment lost 4 bases and the V segment lost 3 bases, leaving 7 bases of the junction unmatched. Germline V CDR1 and CDR2: LGHNA, YNFKEQ. The CDR3 covers 18 residues. CDR3 sequence: CASSQQTSGGESTGELFF. CDR3 DNA: TGTGCCAGCAGCCAGCAGACTAGCGGGGGGGAAAGCACCGGGGAGCTGTTTTTT.

Ten or more counts support this clonotype. The chain recombines TRBV9 with TRBJ1-4, with TRBD1 as a possible D gene (6 bases). The germline V gene has CDR1 SGDLS and CDR2 YYNGEE. This CDR3 has 15 residues. The V gene lost 0 bases and the J gene lost 8 bases, with 14 bases spanning the gap. The CDR3 coding sequence is TGTGCCAGCAGCGTAGGCCCAGGGGCAGGAGAAAAACTGTTTTTT. It yields the protein CASSVGPGAGEKLFF.

This clonotype occurred many times. The chain couples TRBV5-1 to TRBJ2-1; TRBD1 aligns across 10 bases. CDR1 SGHRS and CDR2 YFSETQ come from the germline V gene. This CDR3 contains 16 residues. The V and J ends lost 0 bases and 5 bases, in that order; junction bases with no gene match: 5. The CDR3 nucleotides are TGCGCCAGCAGCTTGGCGCCGGGACAGGGGAACAATGAGCAGTTCTTC. It specifies CASSLAPGQGNNEQFF.

This clonotype is a singleton in its sample. Given a much more abundant clone one base away, this may be a read error. This chain uses TRBV6-1 with TRBJ1-6, with 9 bases identical to TRBD1. The CDR3 extends over 15 amino acids. The trim removed 8 bases at V and 8 bases at J, leaving 10 bases unmatched. Germline CDR1 MNHNS, CDR2 SASEGT. CDR3 DNA: TGTGCCAGCTCCCCCGACAGGGGGTGGGATTCACCCCTCCACTTT. Its translation is CASSPDRGWDSPLHF.

This clonotype was counted ten times or more. The CDR3 DNA follows: TGCGCCAGCAGCCATCCCGGTCACCGGAATCGCGCAACTAATGAAAAACTGTTTTTT. It yields the protein CASSHPGHRNRATNEKLFF. The genes are TRBV4-1 and TRBJ1-4, with D hard to call. The CDR3 consists of 19 residues. CDR1 and CDR2 from the germline V gene are MGHRA and YSYEKL. V lost 3 bases and J lost 0, with 20 bases in between.

As concerns this clonotype: This clone may be a read error of a much larger clone one base away. The chain recombines TRBV19 with TRBJ1-5; 7 bases fit TRBD1. Germline V CDR1 and CDR2: LNHDA, SQIVND (reference sequence). Trimming at V came to 6 bases and at J to 2 bases, leaving 25 bases not matched to a gene. This CDR3 has 21 amino acids. The CDR3 reads CASRPLTWGTESDNGNQPQHF. CDR3 coding DNA: TGTGCCAGTAGGCCTCTAACATGGGGGACAGAGAGTGACAATGGCAATCAGCCCCAGCATTTT.

J is TRBJ2-3 and V is TRBV7-9; TRBD2 might be the D (5 bases). V was trimmed by 0 bases and J by 6 bases, leaving 10 bases between them. The CDR3 has 14 residues. Germline lookup yields CDR1 SEHNR and CDR2 FQNEAQ (reference sequence). CDR3 loop: CASSLAGSSDTQYF. The DNA of the CDR3 is TGTGCCAGCAGCTTAGCGGGGAGTAGTGATACGCAGTATTTT. The complete variable domain, with remaining parts taken from reference TRBV7-9 and TRBJ2-3, reads DTGVSQNPRHKITKRGQNVTFRCDPISEHNRLYWYRQTLGQGPEFLTYFQNEAQLEKSRLLSDRFSAERPKGSFSTLEIQRTEQGDSAMYLCASSLAGSSDTQYFGPGTRLTVL.